One and the same sample provided the 28 T cell receptor beta chains below, sequenced in a study of blood T cell repertoires in COVID-19 (dated by TCRdb to about 2020). Receptor amplification or capture employed the immunoSEQ multiplex PCR assay. Imported from immuneACCESS, the table was reduced by TCRdb to in-frame sequences with V and J called. These copies leave out some clones; in studies compared against another copy, an unresolved V gene accounts for under half, and the cause of the remainder is not known. The sample includes a few hundred thousand clones, with roughly 87% observed a single time. 4% to 5% of the sample belongs to the ten largest clones. The sample taken for sequencing was peripheral blood. The receptors were sampled from a woman aged 40-49 years who had recovered from COVID-19.

CDR3 loop: CSATGGSGNTIYF. In DNA form, the CDR3 reads TGCAGCGCGACAGGGGGCTCAGGAAACACCATATATTTT. The chain employs TRBV29-1 and TRBJ1-3, with 10 bases matching TRBD1. The V gene end was trimmed by 7 bases and the J gene end by 4 bases; junction bases not matched to a gene: 4. Germline loops: CDR1 SQVTM, CDR2 ANQGSEA. The CDR3 spans 13 residues.

The V gene is TRBV24-1, the J gene TRBJ2-5; the match to TRBD2 covers 8 bases. Trimming removed 5 bases from V and 3 bases from J; junction bases left unmatched: 7. The CDR3 length is 15 residues. Germline CDR1 reads KGHDR; CDR2 reads SFDVKD. The CDR3 here is CATSGTGLGEETQYF. CDR3 coding DNA: TGTGCCACCAGTGGCACGGGACTAGGGGAAGAGACCCAGTACTTC.

The chain is built from TRBV21-1 and TRBJ1-4. TRBV21-1 is recorded as a pseudogene. The CDR3 has 12 amino acids. The CDR3 coding sequence is TGTGCCAGATCCAAGACTCGGGAGAAACTGTTTTTT. Its protein is CARSKTREKLFF.

The table lists this clone with a count of one. The rearrangement joins TRBV19 to TRBJ1-2; 12 nucleotides align to TRBD1. This CDR3 contains 15 residues. Germline V CDR1 and CDR2: LNHDA, SQIVND (reference sequence). V lost 3 bases, J lost 6 bases, and 5 bases stayed unmatched. This CDR3 reads CASSMGDRGRNGYTF. Written as DNA, the CDR3 is TGTGCCAGTAGTATGGGGGACAGGGGGCGTAATGGCTACACCTTC.

V usage is TRBV5-4 and J usage is TRBJ2-1, with TRBD2 matching 7 bases. This CDR3 comprises 16 residues. V shed 0 bases, J shed 7 bases, and the junction held 10 bases outside the gene matches. Germline V gene sequence: CDR1 SGHNT, CDR2 YYREEE (reference sequence). CDR3: CASSLGASGPGNEQFF. CDR3 nucleotide sequence: TGTGCCAGCAGCTTGGGTGCTAGCGGTCCTGGGAATGAGCAGTTCTTC.

The chain carries TRBV6-6 and TRBJ2-1; 9 bases are a match to TRBD1. The V segment lost 5 bases and the J segment 8 bases; nucleotides outside the gene matches: 10. This CDR3 has 15 residues. From germline, CDR1 is MNHNY and CDR2 SVGAGI (reference sequence). CDR3 loop: CASSGPGQGAYEQFF. DNA for the CDR3: TGTGCCAGCAGTGGTCCGGGACAGGGTGCATATGAGCAGTTCTTC.

This clone came up once. The gene calls are TRBV29-1 and TRBJ1-2, with D tentatively TRBD1 (5 bases). This CDR3 is 15 amino acids long. Germline values: CDR1 SQVTM, CDR2 ANQGSEA. The germline V and J ends were trimmed by 5 bases and 1 base, with 17 bases remaining between them. In nucleotides, the CDR3 is TGCAGCGTTCAAACCAGGGTCTCCCGTAACTATGGCTACACCTTC. It codes for CSVQTRVSRNYGYTF. The whole variable domain, remainder taken from reference TRBV29-1 and TRBJ1-2, is SAVISQKPSRDICQRGTSLTIQCQVDSQVTMMFWYRQQPGQSLTLIATANQGSEATYESGFVIDKFPISRPNLTFSTLTVSNMSPEDSSIYLCSVQTRVSRNYGYTFGSGTRLTVV.

The V and J genes are TRBV6-2 or TRBV6-3 and TRBJ1-1; 8 nucleotides align to TRBD1. J was trimmed by 2 bases and V by 5 bases; bases with no gene match: 7. The CDR3 extends over 15 amino acids. The germline CDR1 and CDR2 sequences are MNHEY and SVGEGT. The CDR3 here is CASSPRTGFNTEAFF. CDR3 coding DNA: TGTGCCAGCAGTCCGCGGACAGGGTTTAACACTGAAGCTTTCTTT.

This chain connects TRBV5-5 to TRBJ2-1; 9 nucleotides line up with TRBD1. Germline-derived CDR1 and CDR2 are SGHKS and YYEKEE (reference sequence). V lost 5 bases to trimming and J lost 7 bases; unmatched junction nucleotides: 10. The CDR3 is made up of 15 amino acids. CDR3 amino acids: CASRSGTGFFNEQFF. CDR3 in DNA: TGTGCCAGCAGATCCGGGACAGGGTTTTTTAATGAGCAGTTCTTC.

This clone was recorded only once. The chain couples TRBV18 to TRBJ2-1, with D tentatively TRBD2 (5 bases). Germline-derived CDR1 and CDR2 are KGHSH and LQKENI. V was cut by 5 bases and J by 13 bases, with 15 bases left in between. CDR3 length: 12 residues. The CDR3 DNA sequence: TGTGCCAGCTCAGACCGGGGAGCTGATCAGTTCTTC. Protein sequence: CASSDRGADQFF. Based on the CDR3 plus reference TRBV18 and TRBJ2-1, the full variable domain is NAGVMQNPRHLVRRRGQEARLRCSPMKGHSHVYWYRQLPEEGLKFMVYLQKENIIDESGMPKERFSAEFPKEGPSILRIQQVVRGDSAAYFCASSDRGADQFFGPGTRLTVL.

V is TRBV2 and J is TRBJ1-5; 7 bases fit TRBD1. The germline CDR1 and CDR2 sequences are SNHLY and FYNNEI. V trimming: 7 bases; J trimming: 7 bases; junction bases outside the gene matches: 10. The CDR3 length is 14 residues. The CDR3 DNA sequence: TGTGCCAGCACCCGGGGCACAGGGGACCAGCCCCAGCATTTT. As protein: CASTRGTGDQPQHF.

The gene calls are TRBV9 and TRBJ2-3, with 9 bases lining up with TRBD1. The CDR3 consists of 15 residues. Losses at the gene ends were 0 bases for V and 6 bases for J; bases not matched to a gene: 5. In germline, CDR1 is SGDLS, CDR2 YYNGEE. The CDR3: CASSVVGQGMDTQYF. The DNA for the CDR3 is TGTGCCAGCAGCGTAGTGGGACAGGGAATGGATACGCAGTATTTT.

This clone has a single count. This chain links TRBV7-2 with TRBJ1-5, with a weak D call TRBD1 (6 bases). CDR3 length: 15 amino acids. CDR1 is SGHTA, CDR2 FQGNSA, per germline. Trimming took off 5 bases at V and 4 bases at J, with 15 bases between the two ends. CDR3 DNA sequence: TGTGCCAGCAGCCGCCAACTACAGGGAAATCAGCCCCAGCATTTT. This gives the protein CASSRQLQGNQPQHF. Using reference TRBV7-2 and TRBJ1-5 for the parts outside the CDR3, the full variable domain is GAGVSQSPSNKVTEKGKDVELRCDPISGHTALYWYRQSLGQGLEFLIYFQGNSAPDKSGLPSDRFSAERTGGSVSTLTIQRTQQEDSAVYLCASSRQLQGNQPQHFGDGTRLSIL.

This clone was found once. The chain is built from TRBV11-3 and TRBJ2-1, with TRBD2 matching over 14 bases. Trimming removed 5 bases from V and 4 bases from J; junction bases left unmatched: 16. The CDR3 totals 20 residues. Looked up from germline, CDR1 is SGHNT and CDR2 is YENEEA. CDR3 DNA sequence: TGTGCCAGCAGCCTCCAGGGACTAGCGGGAGATATAGGGGGGTACAATGAGCAGTTCTTC. As protein: CASSLQGLAGDIGGYNEQFF. Filled out from reference TRBV11-3 and TRBJ2-1, the complete variable domain reads EAGVVQSPRYKIIEKKQPVAFWCNPISGHNTLYWYLQNLGQGPELLIRYENEEAVDDSQLPKDRFSAERLKGVDSTLKIQPAELGDSAVYLCASSLQGLAGDIGGYNEQFFGPGTRLTVL.

This clone was found once. The chain links TRBV5-4 to TRBJ2-1; TRBD1 matches at 12 bases. The CDR3 is made up of 17 amino acids. Germline CDR1 and CDR2: SGHNT and YYREEE (reference sequence). Unmatched junction bases numbered 11, after V lost 6 bases and J lost 4 bases. The CDR3 bases are TGTGCCAGCACATCGACGGGACAGGGGGCGCGATACAATGAGCAGTTCTTC. Translation gives CASTSTGQGARYNEQFF.

The genes are TRBV7-9 and TRBJ2-3, with TRBD2 matching over 8 bases. Unmatched junction bases numbered 9, after V lost 4 bases and J lost 0 bases. The germline CDR1 and CDR2 sequences are SEHNR and FQNEAQ (reference sequence). This CDR3 has 17 residues. CDR3 sequence reads: CASSSSRGGSSTDTQYF. The CDR3 DNA is TGTGCCAGCAGCTCATCACGCGGGGGGTCTAGCACAGATACGCAGTATTTT.

This clone was observed at least ten times. The rearrangement joins TRBV18 to TRBJ1-4; 9 bases line up with TRBD1. CDR3 length: 14 residues. CDR1 and CDR2 from the germline V gene are KGHSH and LQKENI. With V trimmed by 1 base and J by 8 bases, 2 bases remained unmatched. The CDR3 coding sequence is TGTGCCAGCTCACCACAGGGACAGGGCGAAAAACTGTTTTTT. Its protein product is CASSPQGQGEKLFF.

Details on this clone: The sample carries other DNA sequences with the same CDR3. The chain links TRBV19 to TRBJ1-1; D possibly corresponds to TRBD1 (6 bases). The CDR3 sequence is 14 residues long. Germline CDR1 reads LNHDA; CDR2 reads SQIVND (reference sequence). V was clipped by 4 bases and J by 5 bases, with 14 bases between them. In DNA, the CDR3 is TGTGCCAGTAGTACGGGACAAGGGGTGACTGAAGCTTTCTTT. Amino acid sequence: CASSTGQGVTEAFF.

This chain connects TRBV19 to TRBJ1-2; 9 positions match TRBD1. V was clipped by 6 bases and J by 7 bases; unmatched bases: 12. Germline V gene data show CDR1 as LNHDA and CDR2 as SQIVND (reference sequence). The CDR3 has 15 amino acids. The CDR3 DNA reads as TGTGCCAGTAGCCCTCACGACAGGGGGTCTGGTGGCTACACCTTC. Translating it yields CASSPHDRGSGGYTF.

The chain couples TRBV7-2 to TRBJ2-1; 8 bases fit TRBD2. The germline V gene encodes CDR1 SGHTA and CDR2 FQGNSA. Trimming took 1 base from V and 7 from J; bases not matched to a gene: 6. This CDR3 contains 15 residues. The CDR3 reads CASSLDAGGYNEQFF. CDR3 coding DNA: TGTGCCAGCAGCTTAGACGCGGGGGGTTATAATGAGCAGTTCTTC.

This clone was picked up one time. One junction end does not reproduce the germline sequence, and a read error may be involved. The rearrangement links TRBV18 to TRBJ1-2; TRBD1 aligns across 8 bases. CDR1 KGHSH and CDR2 LQKENI come from the germline V gene. This CDR3 contains 15 residues. CDR3 protein: CASSTPGQGADGYTF. For the CDR3, the DNA is TGTGCCAGCTCAACACCCGGACAGGGAGCGGATGGCTACACCTTC.

V is TRBV5-4 and J is TRBJ2-5; no firm D call. Trimming took 4 bases from V and 1 from J, leaving 20 bases between them. The CDR3 runs to 17 residues. Looked up from germline, CDR1 is SGHNT and CDR2 is YYREEE (reference sequence). This CDR3 is CASSRPVAGIIQETQYF. The CDR3 DNA is TGTGCCAGCAGCCGACCGGTGGCAGGTATTATCCAAGAGACCCAGTACTTC.

The chain employs TRBV11-3 and TRBJ1-1; D possibly corresponds to TRBD1 (5 bases). The CDR3 consists of 18 residues. Germline-derived CDR1 and CDR2 are SGHNT and YENEEA. V dropped 2 bases and J dropped 5 bases, with 24 bases sitting between them. CDR3 DNA sequence: TGTGCCAGCAGCTTAAATCCCCTCTTGGGGGAACGGGGGACTGAAGCTTTCTTT. Translation gives CASSLNPLLGERGTEAFF.

V usage is TRBV6-5 and J usage is TRBJ2-7, with 7 bases lining up with TRBD1. V dropped 5 bases and J dropped 1; count of bases not matched to a gene: 2. The CDR3 runs 13 residues. Germline lookup yields CDR1 MNHEY and CDR2 SVGAGI. The CDR3 sequence: CASSRQGSYEQYV. The CDR3 DNA is TGTGCCAGCAGTCGACAGGGTTCCTACGAGCAGTACGTC.

This clone occurred once. The chain uses TRBV28 and TRBJ2-7; TRBD1 might be the D (6 bases). CDR1 and CDR2 from the germline V gene are MDHEN and SYDVKM. The CDR3 spans 14 residues. V gave up 5 bases and J gave up 0 bases, with 11 bases separating them. The CDR3 reads CASSTPRGSYEQYV. The CDR3 DNA is TGTGCCAGCAGTACCCCCAGGGGCTCCTACGAGCAGTACGTC.

This clone was detected a few times. This chain uses TRBV27 with TRBJ2-7, with TRBD2 identical over 7 bases. After removal of 3 bases from V and 4 bases from J, the junction contained 3 bases not matched to a gene. The germline gives CDR1 MNHEY, CDR2 SMNVEV (reference sequence). The CDR3 loop spans 13 amino acids. The CDR3 DNA follows: TGTGCCAGCAGTTTGGCTAGCGGTTACGAGCAGTACGTC. Its protein is CASSLASGYEQYV.

The chain couples TRBV7-3 to TRBJ2-2; 11 positions match TRBD2. The germline CDR1 and CDR2 sequences are SGHTA and FQGTGA. This CDR3 contains 16 residues. Losses at the gene ends were 5 bases for V and 4 bases for J; bases not matched to a gene: 6. The CDR3 sequence: CASSLSGGVSTGELFF. The CDR3 nucleotides read TGTGCCAGCAGCCTTAGCGGGGGGGTTTCCACCGGGGAGCTGTTTTTT.

The chain combines TRBV9 with TRBJ2-7; D may be TRBD2 (5 bases). The CDR3 is 13 amino acids. Trimming cost V 4 bases and J 0 bases, with 8 bases left between them. CDR1 and CDR2 from the germline V gene are SGDLS and YYNGEE. The CDR3 loop reads CASSFRDSYEQYF. The DNA for the CDR3 is TGTGCCAGCAGCTTCCGGGACTCCTACGAGCAGTACTTC.